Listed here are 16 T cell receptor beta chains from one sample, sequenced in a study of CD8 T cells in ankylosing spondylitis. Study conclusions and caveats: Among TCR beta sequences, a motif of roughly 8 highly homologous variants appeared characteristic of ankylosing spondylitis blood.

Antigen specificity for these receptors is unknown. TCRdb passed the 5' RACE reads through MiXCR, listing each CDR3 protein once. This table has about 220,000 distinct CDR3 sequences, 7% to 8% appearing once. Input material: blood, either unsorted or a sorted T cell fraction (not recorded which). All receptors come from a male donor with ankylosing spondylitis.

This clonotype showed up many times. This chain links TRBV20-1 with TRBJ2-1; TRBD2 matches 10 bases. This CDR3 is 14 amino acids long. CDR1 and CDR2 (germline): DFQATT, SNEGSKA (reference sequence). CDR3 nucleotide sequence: TGCAGCCTTGATCAGCGGGAGGGGTACAATGAGCAGTTCTTC. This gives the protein CSLDQREGYNEQFF.

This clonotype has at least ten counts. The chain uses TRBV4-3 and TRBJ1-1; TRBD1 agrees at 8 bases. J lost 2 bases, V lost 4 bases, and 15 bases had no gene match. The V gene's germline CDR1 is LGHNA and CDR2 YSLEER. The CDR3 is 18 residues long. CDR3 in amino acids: CASSPTPLTGEGNTEAFF. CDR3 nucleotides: TGCGCCAGCAGCCCAACACCACTGACAGGGGAAGGAAACACTGAAGCTTTCTTT.

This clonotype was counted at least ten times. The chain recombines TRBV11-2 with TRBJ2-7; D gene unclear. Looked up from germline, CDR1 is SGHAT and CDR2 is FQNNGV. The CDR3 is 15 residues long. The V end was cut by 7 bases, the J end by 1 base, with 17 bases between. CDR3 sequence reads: CASNSNPTGSYEQYF. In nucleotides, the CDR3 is TGTGCCAGCAACTCTAATCCGACTGGGTCCTACGAGCAGTACTTC. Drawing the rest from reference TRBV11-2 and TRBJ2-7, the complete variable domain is EAGVAQSPRYKIIEKRQSVAFWCNPISGHATLYWYQQILGQGPKLLIQFQNNGVVDDSQLPKDRFSAERLKGVDSTLKIQPAKLEDSAVYLCASNSNPTGSYEQYFGPGTRLTVT.

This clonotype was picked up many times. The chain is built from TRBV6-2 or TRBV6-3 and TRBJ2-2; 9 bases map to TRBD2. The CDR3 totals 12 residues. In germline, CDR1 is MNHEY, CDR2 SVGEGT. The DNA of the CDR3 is TGTGTGACTAGCGGAAACACCGGGGAGCTGTTTTTT. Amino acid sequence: CVTSGNTGELFF.

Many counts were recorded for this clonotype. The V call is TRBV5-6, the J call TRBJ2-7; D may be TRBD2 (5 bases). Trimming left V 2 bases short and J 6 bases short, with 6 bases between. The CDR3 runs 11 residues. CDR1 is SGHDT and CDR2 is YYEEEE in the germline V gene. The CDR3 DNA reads TGTGCCAGCAGCTTTCGGGGCGAGCAGTACTTC. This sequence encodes CASSFRGEQYF.

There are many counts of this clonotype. CDR3 DNA sequence: TGTGCCAGCAGTTTGGCCGGGGATCTAGCGGGAGATTCGAGCACAGATACGCAGTATTTT. It encodes CASSLAGDLAGDSSTDTQYF. The chain recombines TRBV28 with TRBJ2-3, with 10 bases lining up with TRBD2. J gave up 0 bases and V 3 bases, and 15 bases lay outside the gene matches. The CDR3 has 20 amino acids. The V gene's germline CDR1 is MDHEN and CDR2 SYDVKM.

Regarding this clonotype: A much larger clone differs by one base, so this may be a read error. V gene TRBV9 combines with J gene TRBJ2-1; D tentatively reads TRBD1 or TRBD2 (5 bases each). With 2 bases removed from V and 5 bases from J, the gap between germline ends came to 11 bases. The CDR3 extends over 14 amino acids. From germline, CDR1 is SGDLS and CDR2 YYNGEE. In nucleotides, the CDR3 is TGTGCCAGCAGCGTCTGGGACCGTGACAATGAGCAGTTCTTC. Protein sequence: CASSVWDRDNEQFF.

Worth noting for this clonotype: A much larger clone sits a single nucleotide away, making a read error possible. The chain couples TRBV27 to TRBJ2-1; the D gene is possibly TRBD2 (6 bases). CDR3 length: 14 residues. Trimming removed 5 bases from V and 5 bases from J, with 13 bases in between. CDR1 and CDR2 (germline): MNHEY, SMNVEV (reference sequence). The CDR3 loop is CASSASVNNNEQFF. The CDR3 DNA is TGTGCCAGCAGTGCTAGCGTTAATAACAATGAGCAGTTCTTC.

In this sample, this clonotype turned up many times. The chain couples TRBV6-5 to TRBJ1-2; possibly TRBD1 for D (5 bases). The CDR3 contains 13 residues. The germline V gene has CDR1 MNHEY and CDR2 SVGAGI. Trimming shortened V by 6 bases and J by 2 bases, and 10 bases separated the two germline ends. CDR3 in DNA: TGTGCCAGCAGGTACGGGGCGAACTATGGCTACACCTTC. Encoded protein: CASRYGANYGYTF.

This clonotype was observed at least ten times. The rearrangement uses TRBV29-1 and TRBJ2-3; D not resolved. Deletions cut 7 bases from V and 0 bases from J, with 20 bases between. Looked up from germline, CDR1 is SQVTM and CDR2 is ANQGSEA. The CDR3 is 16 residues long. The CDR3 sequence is CSAIASGDTSTDTQYF. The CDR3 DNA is TGCAGCGCCATCGCCTCGGGCGACACTAGCACAGATACGCAGTATTTT.

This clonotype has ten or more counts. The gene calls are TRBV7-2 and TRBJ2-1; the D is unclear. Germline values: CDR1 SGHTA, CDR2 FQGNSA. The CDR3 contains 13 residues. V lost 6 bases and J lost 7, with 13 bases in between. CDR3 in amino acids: CASSQRSPNEQFF. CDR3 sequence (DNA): TGTGCCAGCAGTCAACGTAGTCCGAATGAGCAGTTCTTC.

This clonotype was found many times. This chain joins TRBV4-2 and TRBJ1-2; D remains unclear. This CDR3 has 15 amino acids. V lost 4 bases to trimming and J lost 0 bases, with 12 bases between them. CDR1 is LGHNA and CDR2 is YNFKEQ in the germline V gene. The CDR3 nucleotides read TGTGCCAGCAGCCCCTCGGCCAAAGCTAACTATGGCTACACCTTC. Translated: CASSPSAKANYGYTF.

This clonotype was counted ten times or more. DNA of the CDR3: TGTGCCAGCAGCCAAGAACGCTGGACAGAGACTAATGAAAAACTGTTTTTT. Translated: CASSQERWTETNEKLFF. The chain is built from TRBV4-2 and TRBJ1-4; TRBD1 might be the D (6 bases). Trimming removed 0 bases from V and 2 bases from J, with 13 bases in between. Germline CDR1 reads LGHNA; CDR2 reads YNFKEQ. The CDR3 contains 17 residues.

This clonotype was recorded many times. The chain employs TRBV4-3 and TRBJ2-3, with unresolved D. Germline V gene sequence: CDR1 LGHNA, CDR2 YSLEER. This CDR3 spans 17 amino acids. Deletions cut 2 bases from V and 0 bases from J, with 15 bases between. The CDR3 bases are TGCGCCAGCAGCCAATCGGCGACCGCAACAAGCACAGATACGCAGTATTTT. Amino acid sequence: CASSQSATATSTDTQYF.

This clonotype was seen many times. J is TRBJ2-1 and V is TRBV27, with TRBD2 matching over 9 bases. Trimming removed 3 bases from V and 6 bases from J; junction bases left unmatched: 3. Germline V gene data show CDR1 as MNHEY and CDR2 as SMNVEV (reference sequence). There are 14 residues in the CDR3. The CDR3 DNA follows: TGTGCCAGCAGTTTCGGGACTAGCAGCAATGAGCAGTTCTTC. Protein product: CASSFGTSSNEQFF.

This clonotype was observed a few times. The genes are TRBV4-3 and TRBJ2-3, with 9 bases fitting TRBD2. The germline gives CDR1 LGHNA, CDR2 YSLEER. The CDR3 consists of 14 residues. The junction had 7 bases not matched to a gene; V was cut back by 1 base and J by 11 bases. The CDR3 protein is CASSQGLAGNLQYF. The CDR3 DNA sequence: TGCGCCAGCAGCCAAGGCCTAGCGGGAAATTTGCAGTATTTT.